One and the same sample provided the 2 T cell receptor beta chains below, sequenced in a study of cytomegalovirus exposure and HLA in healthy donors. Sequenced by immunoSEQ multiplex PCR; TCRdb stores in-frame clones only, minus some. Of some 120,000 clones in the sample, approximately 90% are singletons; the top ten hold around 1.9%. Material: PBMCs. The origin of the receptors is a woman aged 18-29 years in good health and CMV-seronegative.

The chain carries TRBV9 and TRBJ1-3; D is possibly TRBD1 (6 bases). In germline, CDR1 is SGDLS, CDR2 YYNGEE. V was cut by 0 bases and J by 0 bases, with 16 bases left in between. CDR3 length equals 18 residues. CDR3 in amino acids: CASSVDGGQRYSGNTIYF. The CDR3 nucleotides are TGTGCCAGCAGCGTAGATGGTGGACAGCGTTACTCTGGAAACACCATATATTTT.

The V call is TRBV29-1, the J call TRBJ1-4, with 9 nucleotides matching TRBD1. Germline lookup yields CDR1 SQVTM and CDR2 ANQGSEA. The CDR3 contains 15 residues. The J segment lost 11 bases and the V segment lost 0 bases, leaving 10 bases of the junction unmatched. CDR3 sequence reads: CSVEEVSTGGTKLFF. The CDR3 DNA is TGCAGCGTTGAAGAGGTTTCTACAGGGGGCACGAAACTGTTTTTT.